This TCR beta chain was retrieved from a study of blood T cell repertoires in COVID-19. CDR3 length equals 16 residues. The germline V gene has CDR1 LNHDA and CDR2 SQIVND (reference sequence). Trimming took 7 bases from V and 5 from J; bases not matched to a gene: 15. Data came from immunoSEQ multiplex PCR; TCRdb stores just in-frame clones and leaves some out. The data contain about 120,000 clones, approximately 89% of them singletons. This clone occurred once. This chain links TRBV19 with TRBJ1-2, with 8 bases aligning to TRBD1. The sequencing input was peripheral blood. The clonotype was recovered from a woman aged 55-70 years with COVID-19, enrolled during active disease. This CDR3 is CASTPGTGGSLYGYTF. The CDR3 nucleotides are TGTGCCAGTACCCCCGGAACAGGGGGTAGTTTATATGGCTACACCTTC.